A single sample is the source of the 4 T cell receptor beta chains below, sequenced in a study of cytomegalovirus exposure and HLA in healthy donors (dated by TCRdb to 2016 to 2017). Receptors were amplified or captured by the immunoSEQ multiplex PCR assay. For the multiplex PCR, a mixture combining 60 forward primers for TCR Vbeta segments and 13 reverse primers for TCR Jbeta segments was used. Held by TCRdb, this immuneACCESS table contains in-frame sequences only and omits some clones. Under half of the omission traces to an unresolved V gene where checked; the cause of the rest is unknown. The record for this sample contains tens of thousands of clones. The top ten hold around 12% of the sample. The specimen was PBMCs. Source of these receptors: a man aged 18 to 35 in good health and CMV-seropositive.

As DNA, the CDR3 is TGTGCCAGTCGTAGGACGGGAACTGAGCAGTTCTTC. As protein: CASRRTGTEQFF. The chain has TRBV19 and TRBJ2-1; a weak D match, TRBD2 (5 bases). Germline lookup yields CDR1 LNHDA and CDR2 SQIVND (reference sequence). V was trimmed by 8 bases and J by 9 bases, leaving 14 bases between them. The CDR3 consists of 12 residues.

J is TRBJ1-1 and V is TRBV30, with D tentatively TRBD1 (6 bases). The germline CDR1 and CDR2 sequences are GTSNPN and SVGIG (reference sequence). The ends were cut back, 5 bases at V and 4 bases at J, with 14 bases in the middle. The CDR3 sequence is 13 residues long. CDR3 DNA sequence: TGTGCCTGGCTACAGGGTAGGGTCACTGAAGCTTTCTTT. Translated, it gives CAWLQGRVTEAFF. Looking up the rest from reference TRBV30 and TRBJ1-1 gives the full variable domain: SQTIHQWPATLVQPVGSPLSLECTVEGTSNPNLYWYRQAAGRGLQLLFYSVGIGQISSEVPQNLSASRPQDRQFILSSKKLLLSDSGFYLCAWLQGRVTEAFFGQGTRLTVV.

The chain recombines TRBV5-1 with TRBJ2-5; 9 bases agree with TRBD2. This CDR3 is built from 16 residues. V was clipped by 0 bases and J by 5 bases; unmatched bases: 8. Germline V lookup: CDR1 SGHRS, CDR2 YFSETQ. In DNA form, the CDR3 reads TGCGCCAGCAGCTTGGAGGGGCTAGCGGGACAGGAGACCCAGTACTTC. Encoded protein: CASSLEGLAGQETQYF. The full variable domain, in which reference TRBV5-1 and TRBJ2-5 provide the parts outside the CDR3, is KAGVTQTPRYLIKTRGQQVTLSCSPISGHRSVSWYQQTPGQGLQFLFEYFSETQRNKGNFPGRFSGRQFSNSRSEMNVSTLELGDSALYLCASSLEGLAGQETQYFGPGTRLLVL.

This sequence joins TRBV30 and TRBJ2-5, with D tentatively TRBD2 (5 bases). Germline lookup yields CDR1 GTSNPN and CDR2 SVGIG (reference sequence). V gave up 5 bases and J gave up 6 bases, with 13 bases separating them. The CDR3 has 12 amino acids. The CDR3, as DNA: TGTGCCTGGGGCCTCGGGGTCCAGACCCAGTACTTC. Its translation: CAWGLGVQTQYF.